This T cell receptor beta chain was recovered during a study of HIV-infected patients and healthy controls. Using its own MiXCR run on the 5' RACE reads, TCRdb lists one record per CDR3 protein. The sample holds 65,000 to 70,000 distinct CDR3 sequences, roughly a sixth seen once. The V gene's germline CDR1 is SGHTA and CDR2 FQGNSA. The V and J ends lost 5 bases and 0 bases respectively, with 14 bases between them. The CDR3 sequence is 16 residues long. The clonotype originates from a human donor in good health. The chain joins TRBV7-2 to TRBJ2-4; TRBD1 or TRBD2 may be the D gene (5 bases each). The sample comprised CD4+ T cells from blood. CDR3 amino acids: CASSRGGSLAKNIQYF. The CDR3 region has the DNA TGTGCCAGCAGCCGGGGCGGGTCCTTAGCCAAAAACATTCAGTACTTC.